This T cell receptor beta chain was obtained from a study of cytomegalovirus exposure and HLA in healthy donors. Findings of the study overall: According to a later analysis, donors in an Asian-associated ancestry cluster reportedly had fewer N-insertions than the approximately 730-donor mean. Most CMV-associated TCR beta chains were later found to appear HLA-restricted. In an earlier analysis, about 87% or about 30%: the productive usage of most TCR beta V segments.

Worth noting for this clone: Its target is not known.

CDR1 SGHTA and CDR2 FQGNSA come from the germline V gene. The CDR3 has 13 amino acids. V was pared by 5 bases and J by 5 bases, with 10 bases between. It was with 60 Vbeta and 13 Jbeta primers that the PCR ran. Assay: immunoSEQ multiplex PCR; the TCRdb copy retains only in-frame clones and omits some. The table records roughly 140,000 clones, roughly 83% of them present only once. This chain links TRBV7-2 with TRBJ2-1, with D uncertain. The material sequenced was PBMCs. The receptor comes from a human donor in good health. In DNA, the CDR3 is TGTGCCAGCAGCCTTTCCAGAAACAATGAGCAGTTCTTC. This sequence encodes CASSLSRNNEQFF.